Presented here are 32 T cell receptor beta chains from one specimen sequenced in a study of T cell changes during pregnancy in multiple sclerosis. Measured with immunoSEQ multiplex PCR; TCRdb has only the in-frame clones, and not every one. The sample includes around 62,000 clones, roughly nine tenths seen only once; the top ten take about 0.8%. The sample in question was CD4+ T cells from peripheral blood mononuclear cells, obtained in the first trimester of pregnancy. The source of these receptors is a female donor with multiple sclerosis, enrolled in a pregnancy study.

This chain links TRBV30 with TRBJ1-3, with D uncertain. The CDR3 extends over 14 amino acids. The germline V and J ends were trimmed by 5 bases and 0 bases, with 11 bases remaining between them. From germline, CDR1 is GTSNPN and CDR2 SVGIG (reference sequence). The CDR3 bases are TGTGCCTGGGTCTATGGGAGCTCTGGAAACACCATATATTTT. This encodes CAWVYGSSGNTIYF.

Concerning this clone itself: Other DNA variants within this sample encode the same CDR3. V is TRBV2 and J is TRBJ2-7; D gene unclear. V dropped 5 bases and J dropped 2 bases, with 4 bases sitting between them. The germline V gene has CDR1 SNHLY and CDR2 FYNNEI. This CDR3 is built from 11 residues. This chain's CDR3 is CASSPAYEQYF. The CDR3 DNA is TGTGCCAGCAGTCCAGCCTACGAGCAGTACTTC.

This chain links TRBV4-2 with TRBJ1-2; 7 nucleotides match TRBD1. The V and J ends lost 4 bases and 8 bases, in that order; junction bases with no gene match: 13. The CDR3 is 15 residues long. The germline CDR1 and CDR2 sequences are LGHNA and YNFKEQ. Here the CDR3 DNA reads TGTGCCAGCAGCCGCCATATTGGGACAGACGAAGGCTACACCTTC. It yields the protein CASSRHIGTDEGYTF.

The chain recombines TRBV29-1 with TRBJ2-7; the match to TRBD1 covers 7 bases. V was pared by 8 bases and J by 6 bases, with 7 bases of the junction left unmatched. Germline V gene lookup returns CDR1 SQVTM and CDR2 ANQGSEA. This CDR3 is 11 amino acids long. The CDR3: CSLMTGFEQYF. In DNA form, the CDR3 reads TGCAGCCTGATGACAGGGTTCGAGCAGTACTTC.

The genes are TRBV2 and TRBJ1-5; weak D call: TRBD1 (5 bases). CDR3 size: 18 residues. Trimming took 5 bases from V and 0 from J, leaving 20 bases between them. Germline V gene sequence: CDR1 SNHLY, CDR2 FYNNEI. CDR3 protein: CASSRQNAGGASNQPQHF. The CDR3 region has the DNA TGTGCCAGCAGTCGACAAAATGCAGGAGGGGCTAGCAATCAGCCCCAGCATTTT.

CDR3 nucleotides: TGTGCCAGCAGTGAAGCACTAGCGGGGGGTCCCCCCTACAATGAGCAGTTCTTC. Translation gives CASSEALAGGPPYNEQFF. V and J are TRBV6-1 and TRBJ2-1, with TRBD2 identical over 12 bases. Germline assignment: CDR1 MNHNS and CDR2 SASEGT. This CDR3 spans 18 amino acids. J gave up 2 bases and V 0 bases, and 5 bases lay outside the gene matches.

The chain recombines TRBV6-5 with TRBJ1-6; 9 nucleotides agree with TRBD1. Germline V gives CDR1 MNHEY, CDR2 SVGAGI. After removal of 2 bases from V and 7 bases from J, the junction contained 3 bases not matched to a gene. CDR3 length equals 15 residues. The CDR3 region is CASSYLQGANSPLHF. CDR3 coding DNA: TGTGCCAGCAGTTACCTACAGGGGGCCAATTCACCCCTCCACTTT.

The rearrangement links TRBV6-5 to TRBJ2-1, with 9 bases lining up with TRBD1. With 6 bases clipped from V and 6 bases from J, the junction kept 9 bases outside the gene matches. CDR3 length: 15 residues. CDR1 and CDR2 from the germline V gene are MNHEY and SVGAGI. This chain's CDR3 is CASRFRDRESNEQFF. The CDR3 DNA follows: TGTGCCAGCAGGTTCCGGGACAGGGAATCCAATGAGCAGTTCTTC.

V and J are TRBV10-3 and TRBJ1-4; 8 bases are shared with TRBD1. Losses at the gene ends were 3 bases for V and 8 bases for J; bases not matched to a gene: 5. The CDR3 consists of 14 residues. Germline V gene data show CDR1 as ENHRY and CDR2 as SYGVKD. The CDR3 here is CAISDPGGDEKLFF. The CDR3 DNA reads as TGTGCCATCAGTGACCCAGGGGGCGACGAAAAACTGTTTTTT.

CDR3 amino acids: CASSLNPGPQGTQYF. The CDR3 DNA sequence: TGTGCCAGCAGCTTAAACCCAGGTCCGCAAGGAACCCAGTACTTC. J is TRBJ2-5 and V is TRBV7-3; D is unresolved. From germline, CDR1 is SGHTA and CDR2 FQGTGA. The CDR3 sequence is 15 residues long. The V end lost 1 base, the J end lost 8 bases, and 17 bases lay between the germline ends.

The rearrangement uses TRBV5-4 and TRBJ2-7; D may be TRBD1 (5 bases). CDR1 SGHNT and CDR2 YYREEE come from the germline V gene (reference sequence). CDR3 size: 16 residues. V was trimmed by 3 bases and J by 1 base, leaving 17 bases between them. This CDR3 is CASSSIDSYQSYEQYF. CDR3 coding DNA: TGTGCCAGCAGCTCCATCGACAGTTATCAATCCTACGAGCAGTACTTC.

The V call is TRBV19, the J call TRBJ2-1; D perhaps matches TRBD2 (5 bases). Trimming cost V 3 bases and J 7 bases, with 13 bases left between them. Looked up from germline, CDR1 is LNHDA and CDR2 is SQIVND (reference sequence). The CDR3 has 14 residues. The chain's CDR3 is CASSIGENLNEQFF. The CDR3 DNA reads TGTGCCAGTAGTATCGGGGAAAATTTAAATGAGCAGTTCTTC.

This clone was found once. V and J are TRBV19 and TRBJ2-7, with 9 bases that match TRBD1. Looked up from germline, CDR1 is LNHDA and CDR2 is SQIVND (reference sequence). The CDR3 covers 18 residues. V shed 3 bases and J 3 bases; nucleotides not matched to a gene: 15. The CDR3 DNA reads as TGTGCCAGTAGTATCCGGGACAGGGCCTCCATTTCCCGCTACGAGCAGTACTTC. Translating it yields CASSIRDRASISRYEQYF.

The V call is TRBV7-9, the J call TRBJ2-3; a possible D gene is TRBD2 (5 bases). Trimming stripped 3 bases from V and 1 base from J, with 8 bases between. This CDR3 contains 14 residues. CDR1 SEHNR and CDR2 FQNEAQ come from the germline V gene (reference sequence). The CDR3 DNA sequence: TGTGCCAGCAGCTTCGAGGGCGGCACAGATACGCAGTATTTT. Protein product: CASSFEGGTDTQYF.

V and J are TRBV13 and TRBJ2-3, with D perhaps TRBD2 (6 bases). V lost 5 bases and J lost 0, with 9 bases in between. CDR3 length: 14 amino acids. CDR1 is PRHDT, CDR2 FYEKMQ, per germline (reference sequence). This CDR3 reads CASSATSSTDTQYF. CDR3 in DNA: TGTGCCAGCAGCGCGACTAGTAGCACAGATACGCAGTATTTT. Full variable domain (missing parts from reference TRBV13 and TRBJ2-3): AAGVIQSPRHLIKEKRETATLKCYPIPRHDTVYWYQQGPGQDPQFLISFYEKMQSDKGSIPDRFSAQQFSDYHSELNMSSLELGDSALYFCASSATSSTDTQYFGPGTRLTVL.

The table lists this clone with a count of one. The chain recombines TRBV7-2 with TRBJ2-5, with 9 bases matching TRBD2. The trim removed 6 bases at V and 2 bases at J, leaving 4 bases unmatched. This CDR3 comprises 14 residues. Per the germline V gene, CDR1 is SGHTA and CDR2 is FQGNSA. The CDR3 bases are TGTGCCAGCAGAATAAGCGGGGGGCAAGAGACCCAGTACTTC. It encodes CASRISGGQETQYF.

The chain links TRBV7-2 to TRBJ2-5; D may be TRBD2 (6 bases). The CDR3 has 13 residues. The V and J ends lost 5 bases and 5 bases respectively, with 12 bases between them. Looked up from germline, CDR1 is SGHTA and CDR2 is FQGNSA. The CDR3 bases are TGTGCCAGCAGCCTGACTAGGTTGGAGACCCAGTACTTC. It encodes CASSLTRLETQYF.

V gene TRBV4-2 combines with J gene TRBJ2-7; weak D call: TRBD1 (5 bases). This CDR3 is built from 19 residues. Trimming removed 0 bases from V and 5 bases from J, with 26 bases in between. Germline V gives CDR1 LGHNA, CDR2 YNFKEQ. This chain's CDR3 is CASSQDLGVSSVRVNEQYF. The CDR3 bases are TGTGCCAGCAGCCAAGATCTTGGCGTTTCTTCCGTCAGGGTTAACGAGCAGTACTTC.

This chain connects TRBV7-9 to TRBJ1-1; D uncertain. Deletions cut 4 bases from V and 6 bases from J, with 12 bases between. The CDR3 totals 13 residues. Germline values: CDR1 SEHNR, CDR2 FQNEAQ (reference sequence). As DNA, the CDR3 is TGTGCCAGCAGCTCCCTTTCCCGGGCTGAAGCTTTCTTT. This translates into CASSSLSRAEAFF.

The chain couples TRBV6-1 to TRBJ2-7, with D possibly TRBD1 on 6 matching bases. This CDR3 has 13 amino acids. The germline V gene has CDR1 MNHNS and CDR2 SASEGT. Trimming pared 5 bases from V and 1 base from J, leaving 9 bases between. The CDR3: CASSRTASYEQYF. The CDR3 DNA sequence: TGTGCCAGCAGTAGGACAGCTTCCTACGAGCAGTACTTC.

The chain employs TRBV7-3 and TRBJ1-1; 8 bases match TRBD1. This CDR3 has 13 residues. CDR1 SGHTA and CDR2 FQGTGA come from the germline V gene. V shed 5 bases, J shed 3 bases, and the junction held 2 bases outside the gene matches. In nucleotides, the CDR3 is TGTGCCAGCAGCCCGGACAGGGACACTGAAGCTTTCTTT. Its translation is CASSPDRDTEAFF.

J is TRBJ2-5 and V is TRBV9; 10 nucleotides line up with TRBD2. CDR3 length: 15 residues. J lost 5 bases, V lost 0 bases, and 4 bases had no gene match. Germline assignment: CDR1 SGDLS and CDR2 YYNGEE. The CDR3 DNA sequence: TGTGCCAGCAGCGTAGGCCTAGCGGGGGTGGAGACCCAGTACTTC. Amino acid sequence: CASSVGLAGVETQYF.

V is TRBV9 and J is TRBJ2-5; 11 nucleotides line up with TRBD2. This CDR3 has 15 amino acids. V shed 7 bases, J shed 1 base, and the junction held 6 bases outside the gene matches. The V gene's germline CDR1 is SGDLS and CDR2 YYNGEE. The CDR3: CASQRTSGFQETQYF. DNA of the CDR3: TGTGCCAGCCAAAGGACTAGCGGGTTCCAAGAGACCCAGTACTTC.

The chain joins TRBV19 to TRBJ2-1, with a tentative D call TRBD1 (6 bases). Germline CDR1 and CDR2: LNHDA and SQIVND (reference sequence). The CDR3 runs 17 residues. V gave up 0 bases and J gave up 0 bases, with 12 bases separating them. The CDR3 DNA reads TGTGCCAGTAGTATAGATCCCACAGGGAGCTCCTACAATGAGCAGTTCTTC. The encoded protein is CASSIDPTGSSYNEQFF.

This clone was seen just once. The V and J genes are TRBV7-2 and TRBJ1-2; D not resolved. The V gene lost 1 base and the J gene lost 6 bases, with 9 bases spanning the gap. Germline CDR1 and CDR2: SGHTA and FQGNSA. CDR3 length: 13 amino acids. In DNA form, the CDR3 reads TGTGCCAGCAGCTTAGGGGGAGTCCATGGCTACACCTTC. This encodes CASSLGGVHGYTF.

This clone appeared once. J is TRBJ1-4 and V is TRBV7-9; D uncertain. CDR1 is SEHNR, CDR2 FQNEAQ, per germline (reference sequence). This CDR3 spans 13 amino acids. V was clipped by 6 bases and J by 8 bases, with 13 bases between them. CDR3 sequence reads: CASSAGFREKLFF. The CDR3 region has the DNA TGTGCCAGCAGTGCGGGCTTTCGGGAAAAACTGTTTTTT.

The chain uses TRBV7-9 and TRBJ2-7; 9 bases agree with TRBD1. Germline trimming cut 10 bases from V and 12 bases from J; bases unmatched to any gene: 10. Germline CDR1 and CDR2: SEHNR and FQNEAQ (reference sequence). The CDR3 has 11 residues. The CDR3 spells CAIKTRDRAYF. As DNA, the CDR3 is TGTGCCATCAAGACTCGGGACAGGGCGTACTTC.

The CDR3 reads CASSPRTAPLYNEQFF. CDR3 coding DNA: TGTGCCAGTAGTCCCCGGACAGCCCCACTCTACAATGAGCAGTTCTTC. The chain carries TRBV19 and TRBJ2-1, with a tentative D call TRBD1 (6 bases). V was pared by 5 bases and J by 3 bases, with 17 bases between. The length of the CDR3 is 16 residues. Germline CDR1 reads LNHDA; CDR2 reads SQIVND (reference sequence).

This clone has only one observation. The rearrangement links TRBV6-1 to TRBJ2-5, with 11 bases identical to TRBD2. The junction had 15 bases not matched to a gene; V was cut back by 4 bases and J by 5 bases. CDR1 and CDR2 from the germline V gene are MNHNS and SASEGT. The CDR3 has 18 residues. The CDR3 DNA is TGTGCCAGCAGTGCGTCTAGCGGGGGGACAAGTTTTGGGGAGACCCAGTACTTC. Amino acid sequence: CASSASSGGTSFGETQYF.

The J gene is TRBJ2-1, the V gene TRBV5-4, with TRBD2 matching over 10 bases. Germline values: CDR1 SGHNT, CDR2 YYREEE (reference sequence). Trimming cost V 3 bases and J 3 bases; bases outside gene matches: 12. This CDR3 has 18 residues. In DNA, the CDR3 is TGTGCCAGCAGCTGGTCGGGGAGCGGGGGGGCTAACTACAATGAGCAGTTCTTC. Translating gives CASSWSGSGGANYNEQFF.

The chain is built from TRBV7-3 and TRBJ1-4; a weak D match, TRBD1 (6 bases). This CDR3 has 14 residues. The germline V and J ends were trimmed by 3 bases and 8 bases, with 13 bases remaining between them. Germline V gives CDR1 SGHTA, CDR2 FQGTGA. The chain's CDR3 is CASSFDRLGEKLFF. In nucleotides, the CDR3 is TGTGCCAGCAGCTTCGACAGGCTGGGGGAAAAACTGTTTTTT.

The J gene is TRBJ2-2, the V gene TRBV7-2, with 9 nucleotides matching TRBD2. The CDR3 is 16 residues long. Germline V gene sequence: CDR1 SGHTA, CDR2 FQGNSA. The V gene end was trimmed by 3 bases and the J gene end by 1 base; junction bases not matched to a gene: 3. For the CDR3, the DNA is TGTGCCAGCAGCTTCCTAGCGGGAAAGAACACCGGGGAGCTGTTTTTT. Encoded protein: CASSFLAGKNTGELFF.